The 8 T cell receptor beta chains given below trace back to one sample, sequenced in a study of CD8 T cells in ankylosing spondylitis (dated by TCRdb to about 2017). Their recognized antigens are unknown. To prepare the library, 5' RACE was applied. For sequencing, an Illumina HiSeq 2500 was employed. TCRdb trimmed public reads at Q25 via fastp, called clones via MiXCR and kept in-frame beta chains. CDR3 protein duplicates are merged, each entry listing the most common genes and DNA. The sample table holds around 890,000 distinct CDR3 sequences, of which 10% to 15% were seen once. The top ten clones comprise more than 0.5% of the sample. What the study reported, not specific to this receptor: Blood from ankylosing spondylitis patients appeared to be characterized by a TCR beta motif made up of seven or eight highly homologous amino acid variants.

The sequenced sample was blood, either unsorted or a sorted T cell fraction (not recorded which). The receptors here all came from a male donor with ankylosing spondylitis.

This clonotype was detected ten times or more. DNA of the CDR3: TGCGCCAGCAGCTTGAGAAAGGAGGGCCCAGATACGCAGTATTTT. Residues: CASSLRKEGPDTQYF. The chain combines TRBV5-1 with TRBJ2-3, with a possible D match to TRBD2 (6 bases). Trimming removed 1 base from V and 4 bases from J, with 13 bases in between. Germline-derived CDR1 and CDR2 are SGHRS and YFSETQ. CDR3 length: 15 amino acids.

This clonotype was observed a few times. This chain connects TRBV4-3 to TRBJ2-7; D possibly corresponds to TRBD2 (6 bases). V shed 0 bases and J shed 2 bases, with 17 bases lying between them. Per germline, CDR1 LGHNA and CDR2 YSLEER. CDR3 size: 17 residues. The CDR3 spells CASSQDPNWRGTYEQYF. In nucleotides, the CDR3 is TGCGCCAGCAGCCAAGATCCGAACTGGCGGGGAACCTACGAGCAGTACTTC.

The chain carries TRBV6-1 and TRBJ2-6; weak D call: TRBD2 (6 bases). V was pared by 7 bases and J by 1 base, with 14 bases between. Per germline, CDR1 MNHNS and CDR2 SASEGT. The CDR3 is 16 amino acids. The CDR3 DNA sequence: TGTGCCAGCACCAAGATGGGGACTTCTGGGGCCAACGTCCTGACTTTC. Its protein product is CASTKMGTSGANVLTF.

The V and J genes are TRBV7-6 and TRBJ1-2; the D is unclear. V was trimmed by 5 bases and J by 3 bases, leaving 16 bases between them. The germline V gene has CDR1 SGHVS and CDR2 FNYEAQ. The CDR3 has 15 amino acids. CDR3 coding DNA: TGTGCCAGCAGCAAAGGCGGGGAGCAGGACTATGGCTACACCTTC. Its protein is CASSKGGEQDYGYTF.

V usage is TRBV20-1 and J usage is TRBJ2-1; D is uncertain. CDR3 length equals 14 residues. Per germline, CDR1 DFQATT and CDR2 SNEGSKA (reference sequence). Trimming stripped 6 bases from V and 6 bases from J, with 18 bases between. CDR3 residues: CSAPLLDVFNEQFF. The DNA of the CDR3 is TGCAGTGCCCCCCTTCTGGACGTTTTCAATGAGCAGTTCTTC.

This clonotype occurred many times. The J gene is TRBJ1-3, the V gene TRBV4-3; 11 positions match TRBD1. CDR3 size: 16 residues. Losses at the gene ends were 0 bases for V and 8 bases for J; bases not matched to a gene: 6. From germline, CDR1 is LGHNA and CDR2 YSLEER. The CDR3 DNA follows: TGCGCCAGCAGCCAAGAAAGGACAGGGGGCCTGGACACCATATATTTT. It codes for CASSQERTGGLDTIYF.

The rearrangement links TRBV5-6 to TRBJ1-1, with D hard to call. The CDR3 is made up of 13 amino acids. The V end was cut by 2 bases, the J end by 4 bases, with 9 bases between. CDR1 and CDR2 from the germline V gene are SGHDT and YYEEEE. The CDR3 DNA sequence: TGTGCCAGCAGCTTTGATACCCTCACTGAAGCTTTCTTT. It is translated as CASSFDTLTEAFF.

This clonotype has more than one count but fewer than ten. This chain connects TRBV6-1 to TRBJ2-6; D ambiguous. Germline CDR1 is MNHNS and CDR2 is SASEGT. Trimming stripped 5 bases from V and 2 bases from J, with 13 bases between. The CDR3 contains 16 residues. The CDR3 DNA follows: TGTGCCAGCAGTCCGCACACGGCCCCTGGGGCCAACGTCCTGACTTTC. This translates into CASSPHTAPGANVLTF.